This TCR beta chain was profiled in a study of regulatory dendritic cells for organ transplantation. This clone was counted between two and nine times. V lost 1 base and J 0 bases, leaving 13 bases between the germline ends. Looked up from germline, CDR1 is LGHNA and CDR2 is YNFKEQ. The length of the CDR3 is 16 residues. The method was immunoSEQ multiplex PCR; TCRdb's version includes in-frame clones alone and lacks a portion of them. This sample has over 25,000 clones, with roughly 85% found just once. The rearrangement joins TRBV4-2 to TRBJ2-7; D is possibly TRBD1 (5 bases). Sequenced input: naive CD4+ T cells from blood. Subset meaning: CD45RA+ naive T cells. The receptor's source is a human donor in good health. CDR3 DNA sequence: TGTGCCAGCAGCCAAGGGGTAGGGGAAACCTCCTACGAGCAGTACTTC. Translation: CASSQGVGETSYEQYF.